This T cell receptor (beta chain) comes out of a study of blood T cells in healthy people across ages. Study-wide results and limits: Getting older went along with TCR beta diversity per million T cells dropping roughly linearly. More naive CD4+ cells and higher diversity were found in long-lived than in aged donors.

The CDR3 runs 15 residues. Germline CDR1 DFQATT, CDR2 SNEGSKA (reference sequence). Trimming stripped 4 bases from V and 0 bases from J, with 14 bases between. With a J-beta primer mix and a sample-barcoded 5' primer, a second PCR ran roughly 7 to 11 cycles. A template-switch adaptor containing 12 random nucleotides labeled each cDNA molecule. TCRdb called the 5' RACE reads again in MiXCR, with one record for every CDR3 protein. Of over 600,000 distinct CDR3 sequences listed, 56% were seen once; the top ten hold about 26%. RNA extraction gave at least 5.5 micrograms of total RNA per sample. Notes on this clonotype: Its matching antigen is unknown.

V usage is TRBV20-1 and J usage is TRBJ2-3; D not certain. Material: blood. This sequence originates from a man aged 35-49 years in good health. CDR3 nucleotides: TGCAGTGCTACACACCTTGCGAGTAGCACAGATACGCAGTATTTT. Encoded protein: CSATHLASSTDTQYF.